This T cell receptor beta chain derives from a study of response to subunit inactivated influenza vaccine. In TCRdb, the RT-PCR reads were re-called with MiXCR into one record per CDR3 protein. Counted here are under 850,000 distinct CDR3 sequences, under 20% occurring once; the ten biggest clones make up approximately 11%. This clonotype has more than one count but fewer than ten. Antigen: not known. Findings and limits, study-wide: Authors suggested few new T cells are recruited by each seasonal influenza vaccination.

This clonotype was obtained from a man aged 50 to 60 who received an inactivated influenza vaccine. The sequenced sample was PBMCs from blood, obtained 5 days after vaccination.

CDR3 coding DNA: TGCGCCAGCAGCCAAGCTCAGGGGGGGCGGACCGGGGAGCTGTTTTTT. Translated, it gives CASSQAQGGRTGELFF. The chain has TRBV4-3 and TRBJ2-2; the D call may be TRBD1 or TRBD2 (7 bases each). CDR1 and CDR2 from the germline V gene are LGHNA and YSLEER. The length of the CDR3 is 16 residues. Trimming took off 1 base at V and 5 bases at J, with 14 bases between the two ends.